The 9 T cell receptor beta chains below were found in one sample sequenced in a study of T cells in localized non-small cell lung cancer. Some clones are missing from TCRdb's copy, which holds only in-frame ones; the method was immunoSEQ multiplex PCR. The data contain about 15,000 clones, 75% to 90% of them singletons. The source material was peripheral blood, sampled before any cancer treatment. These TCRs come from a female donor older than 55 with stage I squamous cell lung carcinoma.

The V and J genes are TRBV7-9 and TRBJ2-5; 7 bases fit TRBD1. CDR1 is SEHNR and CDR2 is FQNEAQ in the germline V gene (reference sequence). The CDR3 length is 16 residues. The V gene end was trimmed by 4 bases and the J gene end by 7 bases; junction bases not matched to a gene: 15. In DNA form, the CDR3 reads TGTGCCAGCAGCTCCCCCCGACAGGGCTTAGAAGGGACCCAGTACTTC. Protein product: CASSSPRQGLEGTQYF.

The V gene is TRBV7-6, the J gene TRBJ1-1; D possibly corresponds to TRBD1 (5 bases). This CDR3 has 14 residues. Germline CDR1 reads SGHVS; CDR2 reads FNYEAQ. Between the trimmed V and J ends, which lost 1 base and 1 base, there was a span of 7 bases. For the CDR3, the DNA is TGTGCCAGCAGCTTAGGGGGCCAGAACACTGAAGCTTTCTTT. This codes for CASSLGGQNTEAFF. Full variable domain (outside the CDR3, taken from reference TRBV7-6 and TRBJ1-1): GAGVSQSPRYKVTKRGQDVALRCDPISGHVSLYWYRQALGQGPEFLTYFNYEAQQDKSGLPNDRFSAERPEGSISTLTIQRTEQRDSAMYRCASSLGGQNTEAFFGQGTRLTVV.

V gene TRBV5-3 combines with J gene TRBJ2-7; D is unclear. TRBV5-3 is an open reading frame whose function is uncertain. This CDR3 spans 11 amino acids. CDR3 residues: CARYAFGEQYF. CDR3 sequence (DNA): TGTGCTAGGTACGCATTTGGCGAGCAGTACTTC.

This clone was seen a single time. Written as DNA, the CDR3 is TGTGCCAGCAGCCCGAAGGGGACAGGTAAAGCTTTCTTT. Its translation: CASSPKGTGKAFF. V gene TRBV6-5 combines with J gene TRBJ1-1, with 8 bases that match TRBD1. Germline V lookup: CDR1 MNHEY, CDR2 SVGAGI. The CDR3 runs to 13 residues. The V and J ends lost 6 bases and 9 bases, in that order; junction bases with no gene match: 9.

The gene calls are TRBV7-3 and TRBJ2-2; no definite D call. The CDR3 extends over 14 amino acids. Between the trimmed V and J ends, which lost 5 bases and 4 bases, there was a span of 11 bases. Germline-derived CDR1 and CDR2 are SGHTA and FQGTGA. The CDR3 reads CASSPFSGTGELFF. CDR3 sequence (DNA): TGTGCCAGCAGCCCATTCTCAGGCACCGGGGAGCTGTTTTTT. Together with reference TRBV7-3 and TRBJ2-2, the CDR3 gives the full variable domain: GAGVSQTPSNKVTEKGKYVELRCDPISGHTALYWYRQSLGQGPEFLIYFQGTGAADDSGLPNDRFFAVRPEGSVSTLKIQRTERGDSAVYLCASSPFSGTGELFFGEGSRLTVL.

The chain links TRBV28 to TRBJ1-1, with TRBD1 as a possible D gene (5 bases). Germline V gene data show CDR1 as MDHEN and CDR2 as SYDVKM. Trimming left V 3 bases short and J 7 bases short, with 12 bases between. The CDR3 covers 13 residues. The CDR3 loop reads CASSFISGGEAFF. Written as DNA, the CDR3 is TGTGCCAGCAGTTTTATATCGGGGGGTGAAGCTTTCTTT.

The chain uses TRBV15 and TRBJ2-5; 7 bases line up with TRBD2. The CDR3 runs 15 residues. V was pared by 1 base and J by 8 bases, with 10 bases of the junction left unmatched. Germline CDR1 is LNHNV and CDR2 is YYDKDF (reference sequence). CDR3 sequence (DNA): TGTGCCACCAGCAGAGGCGGGACCCCGGGGGGTACCCAGTACTTC. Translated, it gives CATSRGGTPGGTQYF.

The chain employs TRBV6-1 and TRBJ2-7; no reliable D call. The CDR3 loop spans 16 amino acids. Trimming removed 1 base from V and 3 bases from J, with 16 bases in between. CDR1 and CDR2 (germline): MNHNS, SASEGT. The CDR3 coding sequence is TGTGCCAGCAGTGAAGTGGGCCGGAGAAATAACTACGAGCAGTACTTC. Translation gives CASSEVGRRNNYEQYF.

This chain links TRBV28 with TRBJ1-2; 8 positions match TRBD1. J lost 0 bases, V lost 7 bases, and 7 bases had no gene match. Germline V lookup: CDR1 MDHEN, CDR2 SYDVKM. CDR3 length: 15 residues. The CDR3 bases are TGTGCCAGCAATGGCAGGGGGCCAGCTAACTATGGCTACACCTTC. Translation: CASNGRGPANYGYTF.